These T cell receptor beta chains were read from a single sample in a study of early T cells in non-severe SARS-CoV-2 infection. One entry per CDR3 protein, called by TCRdb with MiXCR from the 5' RACE reads. The sample gives tens of thousands of distinct CDR3 sequences, about 10% of which show up once; 5.9% is in the top ten. The sample consisted of whole blood. The receptors were gathered from an adult who was a healthcare worker with PCR-confirmed SARS-CoV-2 infection or an uninfected control (not recorded which). Each CDR3 is given with its conserved first and last residue. Each record gives: V gene, J gene, clone size, D gene, CDR3 protein, CDR3 DNA. D genes are given only for firm matches. Size tells how often a clone was seen (once, few, many) or the class of an expanded clone, and some rows leave it out.

TRBV7-8	TRBJ1-1	many	TRBD1	CASSLEDRVMTEAFF	TGTGCCAGCAGCTTAGAGGACAGGGTCATGACTGAAGCTTTCTTT
TRBV18	TRBJ1-2	many	-	CASSPDNYGYTF	TGTGCCAGCTCACCAGACAACTATGGCTACACCTTC
TRBV5-1	TRBJ1-2	-	-	CASSRDGDNYGYTF	TGCGCCAGCAGCCGGGACGGAGATAACTATGGCTACACCTTC
TRBV29-1	TRBJ2-6	-	-	CSGSVSGANVLTF	TGCAGCGGATCAGTCTCTGGGGCCAACGTCCTGACTTTC
TRBV4-1	TRBJ2-3	few	-	CASSQGLSTTDTQYF	TGCGCCAGCAGCCAAGGACTATCCACCACAGATACGCAGTATTTT
TRBV29-1	TRBJ2-7	many	-	CSVAQPGDEQYF	TGCAGCGTTGCACAACCCGGAGACGAGCAGTACTTC
TRBV5-5	TRBJ2-7	-	TRBD2	CASSRTGGGNEQYF	TGTGCCAGCAGCCGGACTGGCGGGGGTAACGAGCAGTACTTC
TRBV5-4	TRBJ1-2	-	-	CASSPAQRLDYGYTF	TGTGCCAGCAGCCCGGCACAGCGTTTGGACTATGGCTACACCTTC
TRBV6-5	TRBJ1-2	-	-	CASKGSDRGPSRGYGYTF	TGTGCCAGCAAGGGTTCCGACCGCGGACCAAGCCGGGGGTATGGCTACACCTTC
TRBV6-1	TRBJ2-1	few	TRBD2	CAIGQGLAGGLSSYNEQFF	TGTGCCATCGGTCAGGGACTAGCGGGAGGTTTGAGCTCCTACAATGAGCAGTTCTTC
TRBV5-6	TRBJ2-7	few	-	CASSAVADEQYF	TGTGCCAGCAGCGCCGTTGCGGACGAGCAGTACTTC
TRBV7-2	TRBJ2-5	few	TRBD2	CASSSLAGMSETQYF	TGTGCCAGCAGTTCCCTAGCGGGAATGAGTGAGACCCAGTACTTC
TRBV10-3	TRBJ2-1	-	-	CAIGGTEYNYNEQFF	TGTGCCATCGGCGGGACAGAATATAACTACAATGAGCAGTTCTTC
TRBV30	TRBJ2-3	many	-	CAWSAFKPDTQYF	TGTGCCTGGAGTGCCTTCAAACCAGATACGCAGTATTTT
TRBV5-6	TRBJ2-1	many	-	CASSTFRNEQFF	TGTGCCAGCAGTACTTTTCGAAATGAGCAGTTCTTC
TRBV20-1	TRBJ1-2	many	-	CSARDHRWGRGYTF	TGCAGTGCTAGAGATCACAGGTGGGGACGTGGCTACACCTTC
TRBV20-1	TRBJ2-7	-	TRBD1	CSARPRGTGEHEQYF	TGCAGTGCTAGACCCCGCGGGACAGGGGAACACGAGCAGTACTTC
TRBV5-1	TRBJ1-1	many	TRBD1	CASSLAGTGAAFF	TGCGCCAGCAGCTTGGCTGGGACAGGGGCGGCTTTCTTT
TRBV10-3	TRBJ2-1	-	TRBD1	CAISPPGTGIDEQFF	TGTGCCATCAGCCCCCCCGGGACAGGGATCGATGAGCAGTTCTTC
TRBV27	TRBJ1-6	medium-sized	-	CASSPGTRNSPLHF	TGTGCCAGCAGTCCTGGGACACGGAATTCACCCCTCCACTTT
TRBV24-1	TRBJ2-1	few	-	CATSDLGSPVSEQFF	TGTGCCACCAGTGATTTGGGTAGTCCCGTATCTGAGCAGTTCTTC
TRBV29-1	TRBJ1-2	many	-	CSVEAGGFWDYGYTF	TGCAGCGTCGAGGCCGGGGGCTTTTGGGACTATGGCTACACCTTC
TRBV19	TRBJ1-5	-	-	CASSTDPGTYQPQHF	TGTGCCAGTAGTACCGACCCCGGGACCTATCAGCCCCAGCATTTT
TRBV7-6	TRBJ1-1	many	-	CASSPPGDTEAFF	TGTGCCAGCAGCCCGCCGGGGGACACTGAAGCTTTCTTT
TRBV25-1	TRBJ2-1	-	TRBD2	CASPTGLAGKGGHEQFF	TGTGCCAGCCCTACCGGACTAGCGGGAAAGGGGGGCCATGAGCAGTTCTTC
TRBV20-1	TRBJ2-1	many	-	CSGSSPRGNEQFF	TGCAGCGGCTCGTCTCCTAGGGGGAATGAGCAGTTCTTC
TRBV14	TRBJ1-1	many	-	CASRLQGHAEAFF	TGTGCCAGCAGACTACAGGGCCATGCTGAAGCTTTCTTT
TRBV18	TRBJ2-2	few	-	CASSPPRPTGELFF	TGTGCCAGCTCACCTCCAAGGCCCACCGGGGAGCTGTTTTTT
TRBV29-1	TRBJ1-2	few	-	CSLRDPGDYGYTF	TGCAGCCTCCGGGACCCAGGAGACTATGGCTACACCTTC
TRBV7-2	TRBJ2-1	many	TRBD1	CASSFYRGNEQFF	TGTGCCAGCAGCTTTTACAGGGGCAATGAGCAGTTCTTC
TRBV5-1	TRBJ1-3	-	-	CASSWGPDSGNTIYF	TGCGCCAGCAGCTGGGGACCGGACTCTGGAAACACCATATATTTT
TRBV6-1	TRBJ2-7	many	-	CASSFYPLNEQYF	TGTGCCAGCAGCTTCTACCCCCTGAACGAGCAGTACTTC
TRBV5-4	TRBJ2-3	few	TRBD2	CASSKGLAGVDTQYF	TGTGCCAGCAGCAAGGGACTAGCGGGGGTGGATACGCAGTATTTT
TRBV19	TRBJ2-5	many	TRBD2	CASSIPGLQETQYF	TGTGCCAGTAGTATTCCGGGACTACAAGAGACCCAGTACTTC
TRBV3-1	TRBJ1-4	-	-	CASSQDLRRGTREKLFF	TGTGCCAGCAGCCAAGATCTCAGGCGAGGTACGAGGGAAAAACTGTTTTTT
TRBV29-1	TRBJ1-1	-	-	CSATGTRNTEAFF	TGCAGCGCCACCGGGACAAGGAACACTGAAGCTTTCTTT
TRBV20-1	TRBJ1-1	-	TRBD1	CSARKGAFIVFF	TGCAGTGCTAGAAAGGGGGCCTTCATCGTTTTCTTT
TRBV6-4	TRBJ2-2	many	TRBD2	CASSVNSGANTGELFF	TGTGCCAGCAGTGTCAATAGCGGGGCGAACACCGGGGAGCTGTTTTTT
TRBV29-1	TRBJ1-2	many	-	CSVGLMNYGYTF	TGCAGCGTCGGACTGATGAACTATGGCTACACCTTC
TRBV5-6	TRBJ1-3	-	-	CASSLGTAYGNTIYF	TGTGCCAGCAGCTTAGGGACCGCTTACGGAAACACCATATATTTT
TRBV21-1	TRBJ2-7	many	-	CASSKKGLRPPSPEQYF	TGTGCCAGCAGCAAAAAAGGCCTCAGACCACCTAGCCCCGAGCAGTACTTC
TRBV5-1	TRBJ2-7	-	TRBD2	CASSLEGSGRSEQYF	TGCGCCAGCAGCTTGGAGGGTAGCGGGAGGTCCGAGCAGTACTTC
TRBV29-1	TRBJ2-2	few	-	CSVARNTGELFF	TGCAGCGTTGCCCGAAACACCGGGGAGCTGTTTTTT
TRBV5-1	TRBJ2-3	-	-	CASSLWGTDTQYF	TGCGCCAGCAGCTTGTGGGGCACAGATACGCAGTATTTT
TRBV29-1	TRBJ2-2	-	TRBD2	CSVAILDSGRSNTGELFF	TGCAGCGTTGCAATACTCGATAGCGGGAGGAGTAACACCGGGGAGCTGTTTTTT
TRBV7-9	TRBJ2-2	many	TRBD1	CASSPLLGTANTGELFF	TGTGCCAGCAGCCCCCTCCTTGGGACAGCGAACACCGGGGAGCTGTTTTTT
TRBV20-1	TRBJ2-1	few	-	CSARVALGGGNEQFF	TGCAGTGCTAGAGTGGCCTTGGGCGGTGGTAATGAGCAGTTCTTC
TRBV29-1	TRBJ1-1	-	-	CSATQGVSNTEAFF	TGCAGCGCAACCCAAGGGGTATCGAACACTGAAGCTTTCTTT
TRBV10-2	TRBJ1-5	many	-	CASSDGQPQHF	TGCGCCAGCAGTGACGGTCAGCCCCAGCATTTT
TRBV6-2/TRBV6-3	TRBJ2-1	few	-	CASSYDDRSRDEQFF	TGTGCCAGCAGTTACGACGACAGGAGTAGGGATGAGCAGTTCTTC
TRBV28	TRBJ1-2	few	TRBD1	CATDNRGSANYGYTF	TGTGCCACCGACAACAGGGGCTCAGCTAACTATGGCTACACCTTC